This T cell receptor (beta chain) derives from a study of a mutant IDH1 vaccine in newly diagnosed glioma. About the study: Patients in the study were vaccinated eight times, receiving shots in weeks 1, 3, 5, 7, 11, 15, 19 and 23. Vaccine administration was initiated 4-6 weeks following radiotherapy alone, or with temozolomide cycles. Treated patients showed a male proportion of approximately 62%, a female proportion of approximately 38%, and a mean age of approximately 40 years. Patients got radiotherapy, temozolomide, or both beforehand, and most got both.

With regard to this clone: Its antigen is as yet unknown.

The germline V gene encodes CDR1 KGHSH and CDR2 LQKENI. The V end lost 2 bases, the J end lost 2 bases, and 12 bases lay between the germline ends. The CDR3 loop spans 16 amino acids. The repertoire was sequenced with immunoSEQ multiplex PCR; TCRdb's copy has only in-frame clones and lacks some. The sample has 57,000 or so clones; around 80% are singletons. As to time point: week 11, during vaccination. It was 300 ug of mutant IDH1 20-mer peptide that made up each vaccine dose, given with topical imiquimod. Sequencing used PBMCs, obtained from a glioma patient whose treatment included an IDH1 peptide vaccine. The chain carries TRBV18 and TRBJ2-2; the D gene could be TRBD1 or TRBD2 (6 bases each). The source of this sequence is a man aged 25-40 years with glioma. CDR3 sequence reads: CASSPLWGANTGELFF. Written as DNA, the CDR3 is TGTGCCAGCTCACCATTGTGGGGGGCCAACACCGGGGAGCTGTTTTTT. Full variable domain (remainder filled in from reference TRBV18 and TRBJ2-2): NAGVMQNPRHLVRRRGQEARLRCSPMKGHSHVYWYRQLPEEGLKFMVYLQKENIIDESGMPKERFSAEFPKEGPSILRIQQVVRGDSAAYFCASSPLWGANTGELFFGEGSRLTVL.